The 32 T cell receptor beta chains presented below share a single source sample, sequenced in a study of cytomegalovirus exposure and HLA in healthy donors. Amplification used 60 Vbeta primers and 13 Jbeta primers. Method: immunoSEQ multiplex PCR; TCRdb's copy keeps in-frame clones and lacks some. The data show about 220,000 clones, roughly 82% seen once. The sample comprised PBMCs. The receptors shown here come from a woman in her forties in good health and CMV-seropositive.

The rearrangement joins TRBV4-1 to TRBJ2-4, with 7 positions matching TRBD2. CDR1 MGHRA and CDR2 YSYEKL come from the germline V gene. This CDR3 has 21 residues. The V and J ends lost 1 base and 0 bases, in that order; junction bases with no gene match: 18. CDR3 in amino acids: CASSQVGGVAAGRLAKNIQYF. Here the CDR3 DNA reads TGCGCCAGCAGCCAAGTGGGGGGGGTAGCGGCAGGCCGTTTAGCCAAAAACATTCAGTACTTC.

This clone came up once. The chain is built from TRBV28 and TRBJ2-6; 7 nucleotides agree with TRBD1. Germline V gene sequence: CDR1 MDHEN, CDR2 SYDVKM. The ends lost 5 bases at V and 3 bases at J; junction bases unmatched: 4. The CDR3 has 15 residues. The CDR3 is CASSLTGSGANVLTF. In DNA form, the CDR3 reads TGTGCCAGCAGTCTGACAGGGAGTGGGGCCAACGTCCTGACTTTC.

This chain connects TRBV6-1 to TRBJ1-5; D remains unclear. The CDR3 spans 15 residues. Germline-derived CDR1 and CDR2 are MNHNS and SASEGT. With 2 bases removed from V and 3 bases from J, the gap between germline ends came to 11 bases. CDR3 sequence reads: CASSERGQNNQPQHF. DNA for the CDR3: TGTGCCAGCAGTGAACGAGGTCAGAACAATCAGCCCCAGCATTTT.

The genes are TRBV7-9 and TRBJ1-5, with D unclear. V lost 5 bases, J lost 3 bases, and 5 bases lay in between. The CDR3 runs 12 residues. The V gene's germline CDR1 is SEHNR and CDR2 FQNEAQ (reference sequence). In DNA form, the CDR3 reads TGTGCCAGCAGCCCTCCCAATCAGCCCCAGCATTTT. It specifies CASSPPNQPQHF.

This clone appeared a single time. V usage is TRBV29-1 and J usage is TRBJ2-1; D remains ambiguous. The V end was cut by 0 bases, the J end by 3 bases, with 6 bases between. CDR1 is SQVTM, CDR2 ANQGSEA, per germline. This CDR3 spans 13 amino acids. The CDR3: CSVEDGGYNEQFF. The CDR3 nucleotides are TGCAGCGTTGAAGACGGTGGCTACAATGAGCAGTTCTTC.

J is TRBJ1-1 and V is TRBV6-6; possibly TRBD1 for D (5 bases). The length of the CDR3 is 14 residues. V was shortened by 7 bases and J by 1 base, with 13 bases between the two germline ends. Germline lookup yields CDR1 MNHNY and CDR2 SVGAGI (reference sequence). The CDR3, as DNA: TGTGCCAGCACCCCGGTGGGGGGGAACACTGAAGCTTTCTTT. Amino acid sequence: CASTPVGGNTEAFF.

V gene TRBV9 combines with J gene TRBJ1-1; D unresolved. Germline V gene sequence: CDR1 SGDLS, CDR2 YYNGEE. CDR3 length: 13 amino acids. Deletions cut 0 bases from V and 1 base from J, with 4 bases between. The CDR3 region has the DNA TGTGCCAGCAGCGTAGCCCAGAACACTGAAGCTTTCTTT. Residues: CASSVAQNTEAFF.

The V and J genes are TRBV7-9 and TRBJ2-1, with 9 bases that match TRBD2. V lost 8 bases and J lost 7; bases outside the gene matches: 15. The CDR3 sequence is 16 residues long. Germline V gene sequence: CDR1 SEHNR, CDR2 FQNEAQ (reference sequence). CDR3 DNA sequence: TGTGCCAGCTACCGGAGCGGGGGGCGATTAGGGAATGAGCAGTTCTTC. Protein: CASYRSGGRLGNEQFF.

This chain connects TRBV30 to TRBJ2-1; D may be TRBD2 (6 bases). The germline CDR1 and CDR2 sequences are GTSNPN and SVGIG (reference sequence). The ends were cut back, 0 bases at V and 3 bases at J, with 15 bases in the middle. This CDR3 has 16 residues. The CDR3 is CAWSVPVPGGYNEQFF. CDR3 nucleotide sequence: TGTGCCTGGAGTGTACCAGTCCCCGGGGGCTACAATGAGCAGTTCTTC.

The chain recombines TRBV7-9 with TRBJ2-7; tentative D call: TRBD1 (6 bases). Germline V gene data show CDR1 as SEHNR and CDR2 as FQNEAQ (reference sequence). Trimming removed 0 bases at V and 5 bases at J, with 14 bases between. The CDR3 is 15 residues long. The CDR3 is CASSLAPGTSHEQYF. CDR3 coding DNA: TGTGCCAGCAGCTTAGCGCCCGGGACAAGCCACGAGCAGTACTTC.

V is TRBV5-6 and J is TRBJ1-2; TRBD1 is a possible D gene (6 bases). CDR3 size: 15 residues. Germline V CDR1 and CDR2: SGHDT, YYEEEE. Deletions cut 6 bases from V and 4 bases from J, with 19 bases between. The CDR3 spells CASIKRGFNSYGYTF. CDR3 sequence (DNA): TGTGCCAGCATCAAGAGGGGGTTCAATAGCTATGGCTACACCTTC.

V and J are TRBV30 and TRBJ1-6; 8 bases are shared with TRBD1. Unmatched junction bases numbered 14, after V lost 3 bases and J lost 10 bases. CDR3 size: 16 residues. Germline CDR1 GTSNPN, CDR2 SVGIG (reference sequence). This CDR3 is CAWSSGQGSFGSPLHF. CDR3 coding DNA: TGTGCCTGGAGCTCCGGACAGGGATCGTTCGGATCACCCCTCCACTTT.

This clone has a single count. The chain couples TRBV29-1 to TRBJ1-2, with a tentative D call TRBD1 (5 bases). V lost 7 bases, J lost 5 bases, and 20 bases lay in between. Germline CDR1 reads SQVTM; CDR2 reads ANQGSEA. The CDR3 sequence is 14 residues long. In nucleotides, the CDR3 is TGCAGCGCCGAACCGGCAGGGTTGCCTTATGGCTACACCTTC. Its translation is CSAEPAGLPYGYTF.

This clone turned up a few times. J is TRBJ1-2 and V is TRBV6-5, with a possible D match to TRBD1 (5 bases). Trimming took off 6 bases at V and 5 bases at J, with 16 bases between the two ends. This CDR3 comprises 14 residues. Germline V lookup: CDR1 MNHEY, CDR2 SVGAGI. CDR3 in DNA: TGTGCCAGCAGATTGGACACCCCAGGATATGGCTACACCTTC. It translates to CASRLDTPGYGYTF.

The rearrangement uses TRBV25-1 and TRBJ2-5; TRBD1 is a possible D gene (5 bases). Germline V gene sequence: CDR1 MGHDK, CDR2 SYGVNS. The ends were cut back, 4 bases at V and 5 bases at J, with 8 bases in the middle. This CDR3 spans 12 amino acids. CDR3 amino acids: CASSAPGETQYF. DNA of the CDR3: TGTGCCAGCAGTGCCCCAGGGGAGACCCAGTACTTC.

The rearrangement links TRBV11-1 to TRBJ1-1, with TRBD1 matching 7 bases. After removal of 5 bases from V and 1 base from J, the junction contained 10 bases not matched to a gene. CDR1 is SGHAT and CDR2 is FQDESV in the germline V gene (reference sequence). The CDR3 extends over 16 amino acids. The CDR3 bases are TGTGCCAGCAGCCCCTTAGGGACAGCCAAGAACACTGAAGCTTTCTTT. Translated: CASSPLGTAKNTEAFF.

V and J are TRBV30 and TRBJ2-5, with D possibly TRBD2 on 7 matching bases. CDR3 length: 15 residues. Germline CDR1 is GTSNPN and CDR2 is SVGIG (reference sequence). The germline V and J ends were trimmed by 3 bases and 2 bases, with 16 bases remaining between them. This CDR3 reads CAWSLVRGAQETQYF. The CDR3 bases are TGTGCCTGGAGCTTGGTCCGGGGGGCTCAAGAGACCCAGTACTTC.

The chain uses TRBV9 and TRBJ2-7; TRBD2 agrees at 11 bases. This CDR3 contains 15 residues. Trimming removed 3 bases from V and 5 bases from J; junction bases left unmatched: 7. Per the germline V gene, CDR1 is SGDLS and CDR2 is YYNGEE. The CDR3 reads CASSAQGTSGDEQYF. CDR3 bases: TGTGCCAGCAGCGCACAAGGGACTAGCGGCGACGAGCAGTACTTC.

The V and J genes are TRBV2 and TRBJ2-7; 14 bases agree with TRBD2. This CDR3 is 16 amino acids long. V shed 3 bases and J 5 bases; nucleotides not matched to a gene: 6. From germline, CDR1 is SNHLY and CDR2 FYNNEI. CDR3 sequence: CASSDTGTSGRNEQYF. The DNA for the CDR3 is TGTGCCAGCAGTGATACTGGGACTAGCGGGAGAAACGAGCAGTACTTC.

The chain combines TRBV7-9 with TRBJ1-2; no firm D call. The CDR3 loop spans 16 amino acids. The germline CDR1 and CDR2 sequences are SEHNR and FQNEAQ (reference sequence). The ends were cut back, 4 bases at V and 3 bases at J, with 18 bases in the middle. The CDR3 DNA is TGTGCCAGCAGCTCCCCCCTATTGGGCAGGCACTATGGCTACACCTTC. It encodes CASSSPLLGRHYGYTF.

The rearrangement uses TRBV30 and TRBJ2-5; 8 bases match TRBD2. The CDR3 is 14 amino acids. The germline CDR1 and CDR2 sequences are GTSNPN and SVGIG (reference sequence). V gave up 4 bases and J gave up 2 bases; unmatched junction bases: 6. CDR3 loop: CAWKLAGVQETQYF. The CDR3 DNA reads as TGTGCCTGGAAGCTAGCGGGCGTTCAAGAGACCCAGTACTTC.

About this clone itself: One junction end disagrees with the germline gene, perhaps due to a read error. The chain carries TRBV7-7 and TRBJ2-7, with 13 bases identical to TRBD2. The CDR3 totals 15 residues. The germline V gene has CDR1 SSHAT and CDR2 FNYEAQ (reference sequence). The CDR3 bases are TGTGCTAGCAGCCTGGGACTAGCGGGGACCTACGAGCAGTACTTC. It translates to CASSLGLAGTYEQYF.

The genes are TRBV28 and TRBJ2-7, with D tentatively TRBD1 (6 bases). Trimming took off 6 bases at V and 2 bases at J, with 11 bases between the two ends. The CDR3 runs to 13 residues. The germline V gene has CDR1 MDHEN and CDR2 SYDVKM. The CDR3 loop is CASRPDSTYEQYF. The CDR3 DNA follows: TGTGCCAGCAGACCGGACAGCACCTACGAGCAGTACTTC.

The gene calls are TRBV11-2 and TRBJ1-2, with D unresolved. CDR1 SGHAT and CDR2 FQNNGV come from the germline V gene. Trimming took off 5 bases at V and 3 bases at J, with 7 bases between the two ends. There are 12 residues in the CDR3. The CDR3 protein is CASSPSYYGYTF. As DNA, the CDR3 is TGTGCCAGCAGCCCTAGCTACTATGGCTACACCTTC. The variable domain in full, with the rest retrieved from reference TRBV11-2 and TRBJ1-2, is EAGVAQSPRYKIIEKRQSVAFWCNPISGHATLYWYQQILGQGPKLLIQFQNNGVVDDSQLPKDRFSAERLKGVDSTLKIQPAKLEDSAVYLCASSPSYYGYTFGSGTRLTVV.

J is TRBJ2-1 and V is TRBV7-8; D perhaps matches TRBD2 (5 bases). The ends were cut back, 5 bases at V and 5 bases at J, with 7 bases in the middle. The germline gives CDR1 SGHVS, CDR2 FQNEAQ. The CDR3 sequence is 12 residues long. Here the CDR3 DNA reads TGTGCCAGCAGCCCGGGGAACAATGAGCAGTTCTTC. Residues: CASSPGNNEQFF. Looking up the rest from reference TRBV7-8 and TRBJ2-1 gives the full variable domain: GAGVSQSPRYKVAKRGQDVALRCDPISGHVSLFWYQQALGQGPEFLTYFQNEAQLDKSGLPSDRFFAERPEGSVSTLKIQRTQQEDSAVYLCASSPGNNEQFFGPGTRLTVL.

This clone was counted a few times. The CDR3 bases are TGTGCCAGCAGTGTTTCAGGGGAAGGCTACACCTTC. Its protein is CASSVSGEGYTF. The V gene is TRBV6-1, the J gene TRBJ1-2; TRBD1 might be the D (6 bases). V lost 4 bases to trimming and J lost 8 bases, with 11 bases between them. From germline, CDR1 is MNHNS and CDR2 SASEGT. This CDR3 spans 12 amino acids.

This clone was seen a few times. The V gene is TRBV5-1, the J gene TRBJ2-2; 8 bases fit TRBD1. Trimming at V came to 1 base and at J to 10 bases, leaving 3 bases not matched to a gene. The CDR3 extends over 13 amino acids. Germline CDR1 is SGHRS and CDR2 is YFSETQ. The CDR3 sequence is CASSLTGGLELFF. CDR3 nucleotide sequence: TGCGCCAGCAGCTTGACAGGGGGGCTGGAGCTGTTTTTT.

As concerns this clone: The same CDR3 also results from other DNA sequences found in this sample. V and J are TRBV10-3 and TRBJ2-7; D is unresolved. Germline CDR1 and CDR2: ENHRY and SYGVKD. The CDR3 extends over 14 amino acids. V gave up 3 bases and J gave up 0 bases, with 9 bases separating them. The CDR3 protein is CAISERGSSYEQYF. CDR3 coding DNA: TGTGCCATCAGTGAACGCGGCAGCTCCTACGAGCAGTACTTC.

The chain uses TRBV30 and TRBJ1-1; 7 positions agree with TRBD1. Germline V CDR1 and CDR2: GTSNPN, SVGIG (reference sequence). There are 13 residues in the CDR3. Losses at the gene ends were 4 bases for V and 3 bases for J; bases not matched to a gene: 5. The CDR3 loop reads CAWNRGGDTEAFF. The CDR3 DNA is TGTGCCTGGAACAGGGGTGGGGACACTGAAGCTTTCTTT.

This clone was recorded a few times. J is TRBJ1-1 and V is TRBV2, with D possibly being TRBD1 (5 bases). The V and J ends lost 6 bases and 2 bases respectively, with 10 bases between them. This CDR3 has 13 amino acids. CDR1 and CDR2 from the germline V gene are SNHLY and FYNNEI. CDR3 sequence reads: CASSQDSNTEAFF. The CDR3 DNA reads as TGTGCCAGCAGCCAAGACAGCAACACTGAAGCTTTCTTT.

This chain joins TRBV7-9 and TRBJ2-3; 16 nucleotides align to TRBD2. The CDR3 is 17 residues long. In germline, CDR1 is SEHNR, CDR2 FQNEAQ (reference sequence). V dropped 5 bases and J dropped 4; count of bases not matched to a gene: 6. The CDR3 sequence: CASSPPGLAGGPDTQYF. The CDR3 bases are TGTGCCAGCAGCCCTCCGGGACTAGCGGGAGGGCCAGATACGCAGTATTTT. The full variable domain, completed using reference TRBV7-9 and TRBJ2-3, is DTGVSQNPRHKITKRGQNVTFRCDPISEHNRLYWYRQTLGQGPEFLTYFQNEAQLEKSRLLSDRFSAERPKGSFSTLEIQRTEQGDSAMYLCASSPPGLAGGPDTQYFGPGTRLTVL.

The chain carries TRBV5-5 and TRBJ1-5; D gene unclear. The CDR3 has 12 residues. CDR1 is SGHKS and CDR2 is YYEKEE in the germline V gene (reference sequence). Trimming removed 5 bases at V and 4 bases at J, with 7 bases between. CDR3 DNA sequence: TGTGCCAGCAGTCCCGGGAATCAGCCCCAGCATTTT. Its translation: CASSPGNQPQHF.